This section outlines one TCR beta chain sequence together with its context. This specimen comes from a study of blood T cell repertoires in COVID-19. On the study more broadly: The United States, Italy and Spain were the sources of the acute and convalescent COVID-19 samples. T cells, B-cell-depleted T cells, or PBMCs provided the cDNA or gDNA that served as material.

Participants' reported clinical history set cohort assignment. Among Cohort 3 donors, those recovered had two negative PCRs, clearance, or symptom resolution. The ends were cut back, 0 bases at V and 4 bases at J, with 11 bases in the middle. Germline CDR1 is SGDLS and CDR2 is YYNGEE. The CDR3 totals 15 residues. The data were produced by immunoSEQ multiplex PCR, yet TCRdb's version contains in-frame clones alone and is incomplete. The data show fewer than 600,000 clones, 85% to 90% seen once. The clonotype originates from a middle-aged woman who had recovered from COVID-19. Sequenced input: PBMCs or T cells enriched from blood (not recorded which). V gene TRBV9 combines with J gene TRBJ1-3, with a tentative D call TRBD1 (6 bases). Written as DNA, the CDR3 is TGTGCCAGCAGCGTAGGTGGGGGCATCGGAAACACCATATATTTT. Protein sequence: CASSVGGGIGNTIYF. Together with reference TRBV9 and TRBJ1-3, the CDR3 gives the full variable domain: DSGVTQTPKHLITATGQRVTLRCSPRSGDLSVYWYQQSLDQGLQFLIQYYNGEERAKGNILERFSAQQFPDLHSELNLSSLELGDSALYFCASSVGGGIGNTIYFGEGSWLTVV.